In this sample, the clone carrying this TCR beta chain is medium-sized (0.01 to 0.1%). What it binds is unknown. The entry originates in a study of early T cells in non-severe SARS-CoV-2 infection. V trimming: 5 bases; J trimming: 2 bases; junction bases outside the gene matches: 0. The CDR3 loop spans 14 amino acids. Germline CDR1 MRHNA, CDR2 SNTAGT. General study points: Private and CD4 specificities were missed by VDJdb matching, which favored anti-spike CD8 responses.

Using its own MiXCR run on the 5' RACE reads, TCRdb lists one record per CDR3 protein. Altogether roughly 8,500 distinct CDR3 sequences are present, about 4.8% being singletons, with the ten largest covering more than 9.5%. The sample comprised whole blood. The clonotype originates from an adult who was a healthcare worker with PCR-confirmed SARS-CoV-2 infection or an uninfected control (not recorded which). The genes are TRBV6-4 and TRBJ2-6; 7 bases align to TRBD1. DNA for the CDR3: TGTGCCAGCAGTACAGGGGCTGGGGCCAACGTCCTGACTTTC. Protein sequence: CASSTGAGANVLTF.